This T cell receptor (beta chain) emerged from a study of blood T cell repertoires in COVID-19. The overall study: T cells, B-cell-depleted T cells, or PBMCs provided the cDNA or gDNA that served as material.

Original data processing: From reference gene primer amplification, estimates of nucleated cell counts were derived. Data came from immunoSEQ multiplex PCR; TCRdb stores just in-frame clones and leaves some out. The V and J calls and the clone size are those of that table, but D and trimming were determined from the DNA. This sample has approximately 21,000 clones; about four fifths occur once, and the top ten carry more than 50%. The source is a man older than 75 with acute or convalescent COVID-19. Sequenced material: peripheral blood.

CDR3: CASSLVQGSRGYTF. In DNA form, the CDR3 reads TGTGCCAGCAGCTTAGTGCAGGGCTCGCGCGGCTACACCTTC. J is TRBJ1-2 and V is TRBV13, with a possible D match to TRBD1 (5 bases). Germline CDR1 and CDR2: PRHDT and FYEKMQ (reference sequence). The CDR3 extends over 14 amino acids. V lost 1 base and J lost 8, with 14 bases in between.